These T cell receptor beta chains were read from a single sample in a study of cytomegalovirus exposure and HLA in healthy donors. Assay used: immunoSEQ multiplex PCR; TCRdb lists only in-frame clones, some missing. Here the sample spans around 180,000 clones, roughly 80% being singletons. The sample comprised PBMCs. These receptors all stem from a woman between 50 and 59 years old in good health and CMV-seronegative. Both conserved end residues are part of each CDR3. The D gene is left open where the match is weak. Size values are once, few and many counts, or a class for expanded clones, and some rows have none.

clone size	J gene	V gene	D gene	CDR3 DNA	CDR3 protein
NA	TRBJ2-1	TRBV19	TRBD2	TGTGCCAGTACGATTAGCGGGGCCCATGAGCAGTTCTTC	CASTISGAHEQFF
NA	TRBJ1-1	TRBV5-1	NA	TGCGCCAGCAGCTTTACAACGCGGATGAACACTGAAGCTTTCTTT	CASSFTTRMNTEAFF
NA	TRBJ2-1	TRBV9	TRBD2	TGTGCCAGCAGCGTCCCTCCCCGGACTAGCGGGAGAGAGGGGGGATACAATGAGCAGTTCTTC	CASSVPPRTSGREGGYNEQFF
NA	TRBJ2-5	TRBV7-9	NA	TGTGCCAGCACGGGCCCGGGGGTACGGGAGACCCAGTACTTC	CASTGPGVRETQYF
NA	TRBJ2-1	TRBV4-3	NA	TGCGCCAGCAGCCAAGATGTGGGAGTGGAGTACAATGAGCAGTTCTTC	CASSQDVGVEYNEQFF
NA	TRBJ1-6	TRBV19	TRBD1	TGTGCCAGTAGTATCAGACAGGGGGCGTCCTATAATTCACCCCTCCACTTT	CASSIRQGASYNSPLHF
NA	TRBJ2-2	TRBV9	TRBD1	TGTGCCAGCAGCGCAGGACAGGGGAGGGCCACCGGGGAGCTGTTTTTT	CASSAGQGRATGELFF
NA	TRBJ1-6	TRBV18	NA	TGTGCCAGCTCACAGGAGGGAGAGAATTCACCCCTCCACTTT	CASSQEGENSPLHF
NA	TRBJ1-1	TRBV6-5	NA	TGTGCCAGCAGCCCCCGGAGGGAACTCACTGAAGCTTTCTTT	CASSPRRELTEAFF
NA	TRBJ2-1	TRBV28	NA	TGTGCCAGCAGCTTCTTAACCCCCGCGGATGAGCAGTTCTTC	CASSFLTPADEQFF
NA	TRBJ1-1	TRBV5-1	TRBD1	TGCGCCAGCACCCCATATCTACAGGGGGGAGTCACTGAAGCTTTCTTT	CASTPYLQGGVTEAFF
NA	TRBJ1-3	TRBV10-3	TRBD1	TGTGCCATCAGGCGGGGGACAGGGGATTTTACTGGCTCTGGAAACACCATATATTTT	CAIRRGTGDFTGSGNTIYF
few	TRBJ2-7	TRBV28	TRBD2	TGTGCCAGCACGGGGGGGCGTTACGAGCAGTACTTC	CASTGGRYEQYF
few	TRBJ1-2	TRBV23-1	TRBD1	TGCGCCAGCAGTCTCCCGGGGCGGGACAGGGGGAGCCACTATGGCTACACCTTC	CASSLPGRDRGSHYGYTF
NA	TRBJ1-2	TRBV5-6	NA	TGTGCCAGCAGCTTGGCGGGGGGAGGCGGCTACACCTTC	CASSLAGGGGYTF
NA	TRBJ2-3	TRBV6-1	NA	TGTGCCAGCAGTGTCGGAGGGGGCACAGATACGCAGTATTTT	CASSVGGGTDTQYF
NA	TRBJ2-1	TRBV15	TRBD2	TGTGCCACCGGAAGCGGGACCTGGGAGCAGTTCTTC	CATGSGTWEQFF
NA	TRBJ2-4	TRBV7-2	NA	TGTGCCAGCAGCTTCGGTCTAGCCAAAAACATTCAGTACTTC	CASSFGLAKNIQYF
few	TRBJ1-2	TRBV5-6	NA	TGTGCCAGCAGCTTGTCAACTCAATCGGGGAGCTACACCTTC	CASSLSTQSGSYTF
NA	TRBJ2-4	TRBV5-1	NA	TGCGCCAGCAGCTTGGAGAAGGGGGCCTTGGGGGGAAACATTCAGTACTTC	CASSLEKGALGGNIQYF
NA	TRBJ1-1	TRBV6-1	NA	TGTGCCAGCACCCAACAGCCCCTCGGCACTGAAGCTTTCTTT	CASTQQPLGTEAFF
NA	TRBJ1-1	TRBV5-1	TRBD1	TGCGCCAGCAGCCCGCCTGCGCCAGGGGGAGGGAACACTGAAGCTTTCTTT	CASSPPAPGGGNTEAFF
NA	TRBJ2-3	TRBV11-2	TRBD2	TGTGCCAGCAGCGTTAGCGGGAGAGGATCAGATACGCAGTATTTT	CASSVSGRGSDTQYF
NA	TRBJ2-1	TRBV7-9	TRBD1	TGTGCCAGCAGCTCCTTATTACGGACAGGGAAGAATGAGCAGTTCTTC	CASSSLLRTGKNEQFF
NA	TRBJ2-3	TRBV7-3	TRBD1	TGTGCCAGCAGCTTAACTGGGACAGGGGGCCATACGCAGTATTTT	CASSLTGTGGHTQYF
NA	TRBJ2-3	TRBV7-3	NA	TGTGCCAGCAGCCAACAGGCCTTGAGCACAGATACGCAGTATTTT	CASSQQALSTDTQYF
NA	TRBJ2-1	TRBV4-3	NA	TGCGCCAGCAGCCAATTTCCCTTAGCGGGCCAGGGGAGCTCCTACAATGAGCAGTTCTTC	CASSQFPLAGQGSSYNEQFF
NA	TRBJ1-5	TRBV27	TRBD1	TGTGCCAGCAGTTTACGGACAGGCAATGGGAATCAGCCCCAGCATTTT	CASSLRTGNGNQPQHF
NA	TRBJ2-5	TRBV27	TRBD2	TGTGCCAGCGCGGGGGGTCCAGGAGGGACCCAGTACTTC	CASAGGPGGTQYF
once	TRBJ2-1	TRBV18	TRBD2	TGTGCCAGCTCACCAACAGCGGGGGGAGGTAGAGATGAGCAGTTCTTC	CASSPTAGGGRDEQFF
NA	TRBJ1-1	TRBV9	TRBD1	TGTGCCAGCAGCGTCCGGGACAGTAACACTGAAGCTTTCTTT	CASSVRDSNTEAFF
once	TRBJ2-7	TRBV29-1	NA	TGCAGCGTCGGACATGCTGTTTCACGCGAGCAGTACTTC	CSVGHAVSREQYF
NA	TRBJ2-7	TRBV2	TRBD2	TGTGCCAGTAGTAGCGGGAGAGGCTCCTACGAGCAGTACTTC	CASSSGRGSYEQYF
NA	TRBJ1-2	TRBV6-5	TRBD1	TGTGCCAGCAGTTACGACAGGGGAACGAATGGCTACACCTTC	CASSYDRGTNGYTF
NA	TRBJ2-7	TRBV7-2	TRBD1	TGTGCCAGCAGCCGACGCATTACAGGGGGCGACCGTTCGACCTACGAGCAGTACTTC	CASSRRITGGDRSTYEQYF
NA	TRBJ1-3	TRBV19	NA	TGTGCCAGTAGTATAGACCCTCGGCGGGCCTCTGGAAACACCATATATTTT	CASSIDPRRASGNTIYF
NA	TRBJ1-5	TRBV7-9	NA	TGTGCCAGCAGCCCGGGGGGAGGCCAGCCCCAGCATTTT	CASSPGGGQPQHF
NA	TRBJ1-1	TRBV7-2	TRBD1	TGTGCCAGCAGCTCGAGGACAGGGGAAAACACTGAAGCTTTCTTT	CASSSRTGENTEAFF
NA	TRBJ2-1	TRBV4-3	TRBD2	TGCGCCAGCAGCCCCCGGCCAGCGGGAAAAAACAATGAGCAGTTCTTC	CASSPRPAGKNNEQFF
NA	TRBJ1-2	TRBV4-2	NA	TGTGCCAGCAGCCAAGACCTGGGCGACTATGGCTACACCTTC	CASSQDLGDYGYTF
NA	TRBJ1-1	TRBV30	NA	TGTGCCTGGAGTGCAGGTGGTGCTGAAGCTTTCTTT	CAWSAGGAEAFF
NA	TRBJ1-2	TRBV7-2	NA	TGTGCCAGCAGCTTCCCGCGGGGGGGCGGCGACTATGGCTACACCTTC	CASSFPRGGGDYGYTF
NA	TRBJ2-7	TRBV5-4	TRBD1	TGTGCCAGCAGCTTGGTGGGACAGGGCTCCTACGAGCAGTACTTC	CASSLVGQGSYEQYF
once	TRBJ2-3	TRBV19	NA	TGTGCCAGTAGTATAGCGGGAACTAGCACAGATACGCAGTATTTT	CASSIAGTSTDTQYF
NA	TRBJ1-5	TRBV6-4	NA	TGTGCCAGCAGAAAGGAGGAGGACAATCAGCCCCAGCATTTT	CASRKEEDNQPQHF
NA	TRBJ2-7	TRBV6-5	TRBD2	TGTGCCAGCAGTTCAGCCCCTAGCGGGACGTACGAGCAGTACTTC	CASSSAPSGTYEQYF
NA	TRBJ1-1	TRBV7-8	NA	TGTGCCAGCAGCTTAGTGGGGGGATCGGGGTTCACTGAAGCTTTCTTT	CASSLVGGSGFTEAFF
NA	TRBJ1-1	TRBV7-3	TRBD1	TGTGCCAGCAGTGTTACAGGGGGTGACACTGAAGCTTTCTTT	CASSVTGGDTEAFF
NA	TRBJ2-3	TRBV7-9	NA	TGTGCCAGCAGCTTAGGAATTGTGGGGGCCTCGAGGGATACGCAGTATTTT	CASSLGIVGASRDTQYF
few	TRBJ2-7	TRBV18	TRBD1	TGTGCCAGCTCACCACTCCAGACAGGGGGAGGCGGGTACGAGCAGTACTTC	CASSPLQTGGGGYEQYF
NA	TRBJ2-1	TRBV19	TRBD1	TGTGCCAGTAGCCTGGGACAGGGGGGCCACAATGAGCAGTTCTTC	CASSLGQGGHNEQFF
NA	TRBJ2-2	TRBV4-3	TRBD1	TGCGCCAGCAGCCAACGCCGGGACAGGGTGACCGGGGAGCTGTTTTTT	CASSQRRDRVTGELFF
NA	TRBJ1-2	TRBV19	NA	TGTGCCAGTAGTGGGCACAGTCCCTACGACTATGGCTACACCTTC	CASSGHSPYDYGYTF